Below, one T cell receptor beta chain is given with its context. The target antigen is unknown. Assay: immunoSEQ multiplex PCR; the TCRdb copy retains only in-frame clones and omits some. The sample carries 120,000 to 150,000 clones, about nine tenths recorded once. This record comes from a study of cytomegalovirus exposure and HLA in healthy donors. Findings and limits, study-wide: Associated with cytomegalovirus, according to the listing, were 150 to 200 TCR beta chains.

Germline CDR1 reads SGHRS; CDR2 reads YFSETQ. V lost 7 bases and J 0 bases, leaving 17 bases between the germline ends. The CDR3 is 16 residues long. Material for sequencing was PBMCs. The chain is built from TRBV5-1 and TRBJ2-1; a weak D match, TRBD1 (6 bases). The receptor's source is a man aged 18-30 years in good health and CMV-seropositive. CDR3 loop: CASRGGGISSYNEQFF. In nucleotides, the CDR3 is TGCGCCAGCCGGGGTGGGGGCATAAGCTCCTACAATGAGCAGTTCTTC.